One and the same sample provided the 25 T cell receptor beta chains below, sequenced in a study of shared clonotypes between healthy human individuals (dated by TCRdb to about 2020). The protocol used for the library was the immunoSEQ multiplex PCR assay. The table was pulled from immuneACCESS by TCRdb, which kept in-frame rearrangements only. Such tables lose some clones; where checked, under half of the loss comes from unresolved V genes, and the rest has no known cause. This sample has some 2.3 million clones in its table, and approximately 95% of those were observed once. The ten largest make up 0.39% of the sample. Sequencing was performed on naive CD4+ T cells from PBMCs. According to the study, the label for this sample's cell subset or site signals: CD45RA+ positively selected. The receptors shown here come from a man between 18 and 35 years old in good health. Some clones in this sample may be carry-over from other donors' samples.

The chain has TRBV18 and TRBJ1-4; D unclear. Germline V CDR1 and CDR2: KGHSH, LQKENI. The CDR3 spans 13 residues. The germline V and J ends were trimmed by 8 bases and 8 bases, with 15 bases remaining between them. For the CDR3, the DNA is TGTGCCAGCCCCCGAGGGTTTGGGGAAAAACTGTTTTTT. Its protein product is CASPRGFGEKLFF.

V and J are TRBV11-2 and TRBJ2-7; the match to TRBD1 covers 11 bases. Germline CDR1 and CDR2: SGHAT and FQNNGV. The CDR3 consists of 14 residues. The ends lost 3 bases at V and 4 bases at J; junction bases unmatched: 2. CDR3 amino acids: CASSLGDRGYEQYF. As DNA, the CDR3 is TGTGCCAGCAGCTTGGGGGACAGGGGGTACGAGCAGTACTTC.

This chain connects TRBV7-3 to TRBJ1-1; D call uncertain. The germline V gene encodes CDR1 SGHTA and CDR2 FQGTGA. This CDR3 region has 14 residues. The ends were cut back, 5 bases at V and 2 bases at J, with 12 bases in the middle. CDR3 DNA sequence: TGTGCCAGCAGCCCCCTCGGAACTAACACTGAAGCTTTCTTT. Its protein is CASSPLGTNTEAFF.

As concerns this clone: Other nucleotide sequences from this sample produce the same CDR3. V usage is TRBV19 and J usage is TRBJ2-6, with a possible D match to TRBD2 (5 bases). The CDR3 loop spans 15 amino acids. Germline values: CDR1 LNHDA, CDR2 SQIVND (reference sequence). Trimming took 5 bases from V and 0 from J, leaving 8 bases between them. This CDR3 reads CASSPGFSGANVLTF. CDR3 DNA: TGTGCCAGTAGTCCGGGGTTCTCTGGGGCCAACGTCCTGACTTTC.

The chain links TRBV2 to TRBJ2-3; D perhaps matches TRBD2 (6 bases). The V end lost 6 bases, the J end lost 3 bases, and 22 bases lay between the germline ends. The CDR3 is made up of 17 amino acids. CDR1 is SNHLY, CDR2 FYNNEI, per germline. The CDR3 loop is CASRGPGLEGMTDTQYF. In DNA form, the CDR3 reads TGTGCCAGCAGGGGTCCTGGGTTGGAGGGGATGACAGATACGCAGTATTTT.

The chain couples TRBV4-3 to TRBJ2-3; TRBD1 might be the D (6 bases). Trimming removed 8 bases at V and 0 bases at J, with 15 bases between. This CDR3 has 15 residues. CDR1 LGHNA and CDR2 YSLEER come from the germline V gene. CDR3 nucleotides: TGCGCCAGCTCACAGGGAGTGGGTAGCACAGATACGCAGTATTTT. Amino acid sequence: CASSQGVGSTDTQYF.

This clone came up once. Other DNA sequences in the same sample also yield this CDR3. The V and J genes are TRBV5-1 and TRBJ2-5; no definite D call. V was trimmed by 0 bases and J by 1 base, leaving 7 bases between them. This CDR3 contains 14 residues. Germline values: CDR1 SGHRS, CDR2 YFSETQ. CDR3 nucleotides: TGCGCCAGCAGCTTGGAGGTCAGCCAAGAGACCCAGTACTTC. Translated: CASSLEVSQETQYF.

Points on this clone: The same CDR3 can be traced to other DNA sequences in this sample. The CDR3 loop reads CASSLGQNSPLHF. DNA of the CDR3: TGCGCCAGCAGCTTGGGGCAGAATTCACCCCTCCACTTT. The chain employs TRBV5-1 and TRBJ1-6, with D hard to call. CDR1 and CDR2 from the germline V gene are SGHRS and YFSETQ. This CDR3 has 13 residues. The V end lost 0 bases, the J end lost 7 bases, and 5 bases lay between the germline ends.

The rearrangement uses TRBV10-1 and TRBJ2-1; 8 nucleotides agree with TRBD1. J lost 9 bases, V lost 5 bases, and 3 bases had no gene match. The CDR3 totals 12 residues. Germline V lookup: CDR1 WNHNN, CDR2 SYGVQD (reference sequence). The CDR3 reads CASSRTGTEQFF. Written as DNA, the CDR3 is TGCGCCAGCAGTCGGACAGGGACTGAGCAGTTCTTC.

The genes are TRBV9 and TRBJ2-3; the match to TRBD1 covers 10 bases. Germline V gives CDR1 SGDLS, CDR2 YYNGEE. The CDR3 runs 14 residues. The V and J ends lost 6 bases and 4 bases, in that order; junction bases with no gene match: 5. The CDR3: CASTRQGAADTQYF. DNA of the CDR3: TGTGCCAGCACCCGACAGGGGGCCGCAGATACGCAGTATTTT. Combining the CDR3 with reference TRBV9 and TRBJ2-3 gives the whole variable domain DSGVTQTPKHLITATGQRVTLRCSPRSGDLSVYWYQQSLDQGLQFLIQYYNGEERAKGNILERFSAQQFPDLHSELNLSSLELGDSALYFCASTRQGAADTQYFGPGTRLTVL.

In this sample, this clone turned up once. The chain uses TRBV7-3 and TRBJ1-1; tentative D call: TRBD1 (5 bases). V was shortened by 5 bases and J by 0 bases, with 25 bases between the two germline ends. This CDR3 contains 19 residues. CDR1 is SGHTA and CDR2 is FQGTGA in the germline V gene. DNA for the CDR3: TGTGCCAGCAGCCCGCAAGGGGTGGGGGGACCTAAAATGAACACTGAAGCTTTCTTT. Translating it yields CASSPQGVGGPKMNTEAFF.

The chain joins TRBV6-4 to TRBJ2-2; D gene uncertain. The V and J ends lost 3 bases and 5 bases respectively, with 13 bases between them. This CDR3 comprises 15 residues. From germline, CDR1 is MRHNA and CDR2 SNTAGT. The CDR3 loop is CASSEPKNRTGELFF. The CDR3 nucleotides are TGTGCCAGCAGTGAACCAAAAAACCGGACCGGGGAGCTGTTTTTT.

The chain employs TRBV18 and TRBJ2-7; D possibly matches TRBD1 or TRBD2 (5 bases each). The CDR3 has 15 residues. V was clipped by 3 bases and J by 1 base, with 13 bases between them. The germline gives CDR1 KGHSH, CDR2 LQKENI. CDR3 in DNA: TGTGCCAGCTCACCCGGGACGGTGATTTCCTACGAGCAGTACTTC. It translates to CASSPGTVISYEQYF.

The rearrangement joins TRBV7-8 to TRBJ2-7; possible D gene TRBD1, 6 bases. This CDR3 spans 14 amino acids. Per the germline V gene, CDR1 is SGHVS and CDR2 is FQNEAQ. Trimming shortened V by 3 bases and J by 0 bases, and 9 bases separated the two germline ends. The CDR3 coding sequence is TGTGCCAGCAGCTTCCGGGACACCTCCTACGAGCAGTACTTC. This gives the protein CASSFRDTSYEQYF.

Only a few counts were recorded for this clone. This sample also contains other DNA sequences that code for the same CDR3. The chain couples TRBV28 to TRBJ2-7, with D unclear. The CDR3 runs to 12 residues. Germline values: CDR1 MDHEN, CDR2 SYDVKM. The V gene lost 1 base and the J gene lost 1 base, with 2 bases spanning the gap. The CDR3 reads CASSLSSYEQYF. The CDR3 bases are TGTGCCAGCAGTTTATCATCCTACGAGCAGTACTTC.

This clone was seen only once. The rearrangement links TRBV13 to TRBJ2-5; the match to TRBD1 covers 8 bases. The germline CDR1 and CDR2 sequences are PRHDT and FYEKMQ (reference sequence). With V trimmed by 5 bases and J by 5 bases, 7 bases remained unmatched. This CDR3 comprises 14 residues. The DNA for the CDR3 is TGTGCCAGCAGCCCCCAGACAGGGGCGGAGACCCAGTACTTC. Amino acid sequence: CASSPQTGAETQYF.

The genes are TRBV7-9 and TRBJ2-5; 12 bases agree with TRBD2. From germline, CDR1 is SEHNR and CDR2 FQNEAQ (reference sequence). V lost 6 bases and J lost 4; bases outside the gene matches: 9. The CDR3 contains 16 residues. Written as DNA, the CDR3 is TGTGCCAGCAGATGGGCGACTAGCGGGAGTCTAGAGACCCAGTACTTC. It specifies CASRWATSGSLETQYF.

The chain uses TRBV2 and TRBJ2-2; D remains ambiguous. The CDR3 sequence is 13 residues long. V was shortened by 8 bases and J by 7 bases, with 14 bases between the two germline ends. CDR1 and CDR2 (germline): SNHLY, FYNNEI. The chain's CDR3 is CASADLLGGELFF. CDR3 coding DNA: TGTGCCAGCGCCGACTTACTGGGCGGGGAGCTGTTTTTT.

The chain recombines TRBV7-9 with TRBJ2-1; a possible D gene is TRBD2 (6 bases). The ends were cut back, 6 bases at V and 5 bases at J, with 14 bases in the middle. The germline V gene has CDR1 SEHNR and CDR2 FQNEAQ (reference sequence). The CDR3 sequence is 14 residues long. This CDR3 is CASSPGTFDNEQFF. CDR3 nucleotide sequence: TGTGCCAGCAGTCCGGGGACTTTCGACAATGAGCAGTTCTTC. The full variable domain, in which reference TRBV7-9 and TRBJ2-1 provide the parts outside the CDR3, is DTGVSQNPRHKITKRGQNVTFRCDPISEHNRLYWYRQTLGQGPEFLTYFQNEAQLEKSRLLSDRFSAERPKGSFSTLEIQRTEQGDSAMYLCASSPGTFDNEQFFGPGTRLTVL.

The V gene is TRBV5-1, the J gene TRBJ1-2; a possible D gene is TRBD1 (6 bases). V was clipped by 5 bases and J by 10 bases, with 18 bases between them. The CDR3 length is 13 residues. Germline values: CDR1 SGHRS, CDR2 YFSETQ. CDR3 in DNA: TGCGCCAGCAGGTCCACAGGGTCTCCCTCCTACACCTTC. The encoded protein is CASRSTGSPSYTF.

The rearrangement links TRBV7-2 to TRBJ2-5; the D gene is possibly TRBD1 (6 bases). The ends were cut back, 4 bases at V and 2 bases at J, with 17 bases in the middle. In germline, CDR1 is SGHTA, CDR2 FQGNSA. The CDR3 covers 16 residues. The CDR3 loop is CASSSPRGRRQETQYF. The CDR3 region has the DNA TGTGCCAGCAGCTCTCCCAGGGGAAGGAGGCAAGAGACCCAGTACTTC.

CDR3 residues: CASSSGSNTDTQYF. The CDR3 bases are TGTGCCAGCAGCTCAGGCTCAAACACAGATACGCAGTATTTT. The genes are TRBV9 and TRBJ2-3, with D uncertain. This CDR3 contains 14 residues. Germline V gene sequence: CDR1 SGDLS, CDR2 YYNGEE. V was clipped by 4 bases and J by 2 bases, with 11 bases between them. The variable domain in full, completed from reference TRBV9 and TRBJ2-3, reads DSGVTQTPKHLITATGQRVTLRCSPRSGDLSVYWYQQSLDQGLQFLIQYYNGEERAKGNILERFSAQQFPDLHSELNLSSLELGDSALYFCASSSGSNTDTQYFGPGTRLTVL.

This clone appeared a single time. This sequence joins TRBV10-3 and TRBJ2-7; D might be TRBD1 or TRBD2, each matching 5 bases. The CDR3 totals 14 residues. V was shortened by 2 bases and J by 7 bases, with 15 bases between the two germline ends. Germline lookup yields CDR1 ENHRY and CDR2 SYGVKD. Here the CDR3 DNA reads TGTGCCATCAGTGAGCGGGGCCGGGTAATTGAGCAGTACTTC. Encoded protein: CAISERGRVIEQYF.

The chain links TRBV4-1 to TRBJ2-2, with TRBD2 matching 9 bases. The CDR3 has 15 residues. CDR1 MGHRA and CDR2 YSYEKL come from the germline V gene. The V segment lost 4 bases and the J segment 6 bases; nucleotides outside the gene matches: 6. The CDR3 loop is CASSPGLARPGELFF. The DNA for the CDR3 is TGCGCCAGCAGCCCCGGACTAGCGCGCCCCGGGGAGCTGTTTTTT.

The genes are TRBV9 and TRBJ1-1; D may be TRBD1 (6 bases). Germline assignment: CDR1 SGDLS and CDR2 YYNGEE. V gave up 2 bases and J gave up 4 bases, with 9 bases separating them. The CDR3 spans 13 residues. The CDR3 DNA is TGTGCCAGCAGCGTCACAGGGACCACTGAAGCTTTCTTT. Protein: CASSVTGTTEAFF. Full variable domain (remainder filled in from reference TRBV9 and TRBJ1-1): DSGVTQTPKHLITATGQRVTLRCSPRSGDLSVYWYQQSLDQGLQFLIQYYNGEERAKGNILERFSAQQFPDLHSELNLSSLELGDSALYFCASSVTGTTEAFFGQGTRLTVV.